Each of the 29 T cell receptor beta chains below was sequenced from the same sample in a study of blood T cell repertoires in COVID-19. Sequenced by immunoSEQ multiplex PCR; TCRdb stores in-frame clones only, minus some. The sample has some 250,000 clones; 80% to 85% are singletons. Sequenced input: peripheral blood. These receptors came from a woman aged 60-75 years with active or convalescent COVID-19.

The chain employs TRBV19 and TRBJ2-4; 7 bases map to TRBD2. CDR3 length equals 14 residues. Germline CDR1 reads LNHDA; CDR2 reads SQIVND (reference sequence). J was trimmed by 5 bases and V by 10 bases; bases with no gene match: 11. The CDR3 nucleotides are TGTGCCACCCTCGACCCGGGGAGGGAAAACATTCAGTACTTC. Translation gives CATLDPGRENIQYF.

J is TRBJ2-1 and V is TRBV11-3; 8 bases map to TRBD1. The CDR3 has 15 residues. Germline loops: CDR1 SGHNT, CDR2 YENEEA. V was pared by 1 base and J by 5 bases, with 4 bases of the junction left unmatched. The CDR3 DNA sequence: TGTGCCAGCAGCTTAGGAGGGACAGGCCACAATGAGCAGTTCTTC. This sequence encodes CASSLGGTGHNEQFF.

V usage is TRBV9 and J usage is TRBJ2-5, with TRBD2 identical over 14 bases. The V segment lost 3 bases and the J segment 4 bases; nucleotides outside the gene matches: 2. Germline CDR1 is SGDLS and CDR2 is YYNGEE. This CDR3 has 15 residues. The CDR3 spells CASSGGTSGGETQYF. Written as DNA, the CDR3 is TGTGCCAGCAGCGGAGGGACTAGCGGGGGAGAGACCCAGTACTTC. Full variable domain (remainder filled in from reference TRBV9 and TRBJ2-5): DSGVTQTPKHLITATGQRVTLRCSPRSGDLSVYWYQQSLDQGLQFLIQYYNGEERAKGNILERFSAQQFPDLHSELNLSSLELGDSALYFCASSGGTSGGETQYFGPGTRLLVL.

This chain links TRBV19 with TRBJ1-1; perhaps TRBD1 as D (6 bases). This CDR3 comprises 14 residues. CDR1 is LNHDA, CDR2 SQIVND, per germline (reference sequence). Trimming pared 5 bases from V and 1 base from J, leaving 11 bases between. CDR3 sequence: CASSFQTGNTEAFF. As DNA, the CDR3 is TGTGCCAGTAGTTTCCAGACAGGGAACACTGAAGCTTTCTTT. The variable domain in full, completed from reference TRBV19 and TRBJ1-1, reads DGGITQSPKYLFRKEGQNVTLSCEQNLNHDAMYWYRQDPGQGLRLIYYSQIVNDFQKGDIAEGYSVSREKKESFPLTVTSAQKNPTAFYLCASSFQTGNTEAFFGQGTRLTVV.

In its sample, this clone was seen a few times. The chain links TRBV6-2 or TRBV6-3 to TRBJ2-5, with 7 positions matching TRBD2. The CDR3 has 14 residues. Germline trimming cut 6 bases from V and 9 bases from J; bases unmatched to any gene: 13. Germline V CDR1 and CDR2: MNHEY, SVGEGT. The chain's CDR3 is CASSPSTSSGAQYF. For the CDR3, the DNA is TGTGCCAGCAGCCCTTCGACTAGCTCTGGGGCCCAGTACTTC.

The J gene is TRBJ2-5, the V gene TRBV5-8; weak D call: TRBD1 (5 bases). V was cut by 4 bases and J by 10 bases, with 14 bases left in between. The CDR3 length is 12 residues. Germline lookup yields CDR1 SGHTS and CDR2 YDEGEE. This CDR3 is CASSAKRRGQYF. The CDR3 DNA reads TGTGCCAGCAGCGCGAAGCGAAGGGGCCAGTACTTC.

This clone was detected once. The genes are TRBV6-2 or TRBV6-3 and TRBJ1-4, with D unresolved. V was shortened by 3 bases and J by 6 bases, with 14 bases between the two germline ends. Germline V gene data show CDR1 as MNHEY and CDR2 as SVGEGT. This CDR3 region has 15 residues. CDR3 protein: CASSYGGIAHEKLFF. The DNA of the CDR3 is TGTGCCAGCAGTTATGGAGGGATTGCTCATGAAAAACTGTTTTTT.

The rearrangement joins TRBV4-2 to TRBJ2-5; 13 bases fit TRBD2. This CDR3 has 18 amino acids. J was trimmed by 4 bases and V by 4 bases; bases with no gene match: 12. Per the germline V gene, CDR1 is LGHNA and CDR2 is YNFKEQ. The DNA of the CDR3 is TGTGCCAGCAGCCCACTGGGACTAGCGGGATCGCGGGGAGAGACCCAGTACTTC. Its translation is CASSPLGLAGSRGETQYF.

This sequence joins TRBV19 and TRBJ1-3; a possible D gene is TRBD1 (6 bases). Germline-derived CDR1 and CDR2 are LNHDA and SQIVND (reference sequence). The CDR3 is made up of 16 amino acids. With 6 bases removed from V and 0 bases from J, the gap between germline ends came to 15 bases. The chain's CDR3 is CASRSDSLSSGNTIYF. CDR3 nucleotides: TGTGCCAGTAGGTCGGACAGCCTAAGCTCTGGAAACACCATATATTTT.

V and J are TRBV4-1 and TRBJ2-1; no definite D call. V was pared by 1 base and J by 6 bases, with 7 bases between. The CDR3 sequence is 13 residues long. CDR1 is MGHRA and CDR2 is YSYEKL in the germline V gene. Written as DNA, the CDR3 is TGCGCCAGCAGCCAAGGACATCCCAATGAGCAGTTCTTC. It specifies CASSQGHPNEQFF.

This clone was counted only a few times. V is TRBV5-6 and J is TRBJ1-4; no firm D call. From germline, CDR1 is SGHDT and CDR2 YYEEEE. V was shortened by 1 base and J by 5 bases, with 12 bases between the two germline ends. CDR3 length equals 15 residues. CDR3 sequence: CASSLLGSGNEKLFF. CDR3 sequence (DNA): TGTGCCAGCAGCTTGTTGGGTTCGGGGAATGAAAAACTGTTTTTT.

The chain has TRBV19 and TRBJ2-4; TRBD2 aligns across 13 bases. V dropped 4 bases and J dropped 6; count of bases not matched to a gene: 3. The CDR3 loop spans 15 amino acids. In germline, CDR1 is LNHDA, CDR2 SQIVND (reference sequence). The CDR3 here is CASSTRTSGGNIQYF. The DNA for the CDR3 is TGTGCCAGTAGTACGAGGACTAGCGGGGGAAACATTCAGTACTTC. The full variable domain, in which reference TRBV19 and TRBJ2-4 provide the parts outside the CDR3, is DGGITQSPKYLFRKEGQNVTLSCEQNLNHDAMYWYRQDPGQGLRLIYYSQIVNDFQKGDIAEGYSVSREKKESFPLTVTSAQKNPTAFYLCASSTRTSGGNIQYFGAGTRLSVL.

V gene TRBV30 combines with J gene TRBJ1-1; D is ambiguous. Germline CDR1 and CDR2: GTSNPN and SVGIG (reference sequence). The CDR3 runs 11 residues. The V end lost 1 base, the J end lost 8 bases, and 8 bases lay between the germline ends. CDR3 DNA: TGTGCCTGGAGTGGGGTCAGGGAAGCTTTCTTT. It specifies CAWSGVREAFF.

The chain is built from TRBV18 and TRBJ2-1; D gene uncertain. V lost 0 bases and J lost 2, with 11 bases in between. CDR1 KGHSH and CDR2 LQKENI come from the germline V gene. CDR3 size: 16 residues. The CDR3 sequence: CASSPPYSFTYNEQFF. The CDR3 bases are TGTGCCAGCTCACCACCATACAGTTTTACCTACAATGAGCAGTTCTTC.

The V and J genes are TRBV24-1 and TRBJ2-3; D is undetermined. V lost 1 base and J lost 6, with 13 bases in between. Germline V CDR1 and CDR2: KGHDR, SFDVKD. The CDR3 loop spans 15 amino acids. The CDR3 DNA reads as TGTGCCACCAGTGATTTCGATGGCGGTCCGGATACGCAGTATTTT. Residues: CATSDFDGGPDTQYF.

CDR3 bases: TGTGCCAGCAGTGAACGGGGTAGCTCTGGAAACACCATATATTTT. Translating it yields CASSERGSSGNTIYF. The gene calls are TRBV6-1 and TRBJ1-3, with D hard to call. Germline V gives CDR1 MNHNS, CDR2 SASEGT. Trimming shortened V by 2 bases and J by 0 bases, and 8 bases separated the two germline ends. CDR3 size: 15 residues.

This clone is a singleton in its sample. J is TRBJ1-1 and V is TRBV4-2, with 11 bases fitting TRBD1. The CDR3 length is 16 residues. With V trimmed by 0 bases and J by 3 bases, 3 bases remained unmatched. CDR1 LGHNA and CDR2 YNFKEQ come from the germline V gene. This chain's CDR3 is CASSQDGTGGYTEAFF. The CDR3 DNA is TGTGCCAGCAGCCAAGATGGGACAGGGGGGTACACTGAAGCTTTCTTT.

This clone has only a few counts. The rearrangement links TRBV5-1 to TRBJ1-1; perhaps TRBD1 as D (5 bases). The CDR3 runs to 14 residues. V was clipped by 4 bases and J by 5 bases, with 15 bases between them. CDR1 is SGHRS, CDR2 YFSETQ, per germline. The CDR3 DNA reads as TGCGCCAGCAGCCGGACGGAGGGGAGGACTGAAGCTTTCTTT. Translated, it gives CASSRTEGRTEAFF.

The V gene is TRBV11-2, the J gene TRBJ1-1, with a possible D match to TRBD1 (6 bases). The CDR3 is 15 amino acids. The V gene lost 7 bases and the J gene lost 2 bases, with 17 bases spanning the gap. Looked up from germline, CDR1 is SGHAT and CDR2 is FQNNGV. The CDR3 is CASTTTRGSNTEAFF. The CDR3, as DNA: TGTGCCAGCACTACCACCAGGGGATCAAACACTGAAGCTTTCTTT.

The rearrangement links TRBV6-5 to TRBJ2-5; 9 bases match TRBD2. The V and J ends lost 11 bases and 5 bases, in that order; junction bases with no gene match: 9. The CDR3 spans 13 residues. Germline loops: CDR1 MNHEY, CDR2 SVGAGI. The CDR3 DNA sequence: TGTGCCTGCGGGGGGGCCGGGCTGGAGACCCAGTACTTC. Protein sequence: CACGGAGLETQYF.

A note on this clone: Relative to the germline gene, one junction end is altered; a read error may explain this. The J gene is TRBJ1-1, the V gene TRBV19; 8 bases map to TRBD1. CDR1 is LNHDA and CDR2 is SQIVND in the germline V gene (reference sequence). CDR3 length: 17 residues. CDR3 in amino acids: CASSIDGGRGLNTEAFF. The CDR3 bases are TGTGCCAGTAGTATAGATGGGGGCAGGGGGCTGAACACTGAGGCTTTCTTT.

This clone occurred a few times. CDR3 nucleotides: TGCGCCAGCAGCCAAGAGGCCCGAACAGGGGCCACAGATACGCAGTATTTT. Translation gives CASSQEARTGATDTQYF. V is TRBV4-1 and J is TRBJ2-3; the match to TRBD1 covers 7 bases. The trim removed 0 bases at V and 2 bases at J, leaving 8 bases unmatched. The CDR3 has 17 amino acids. Per germline, CDR1 MGHRA and CDR2 YSYEKL.

The V call is TRBV6-1, the J call TRBJ1-5; the D gene is possibly TRBD1 (5 bases). CDR1 and CDR2 from the germline V gene are MNHNS and SASEGT. Trimming left V 3 bases short and J 7 bases short, with 16 bases between. This CDR3 is 15 amino acids long. CDR3 nucleotides: TGTGCCAGCAGTGAGGTAGCGGGGGTGGGGCAGCCCCAGCATTTT. This gives the protein CASSEVAGVGQPQHF.

The rearrangement uses TRBV6-5 and TRBJ1-2; TRBD1 is a possible D gene (5 bases). Germline V gene sequence: CDR1 MNHEY, CDR2 SVGAGI. The V and J ends lost 6 bases and 4 bases respectively, with 12 bases between them. This CDR3 has 13 residues. The CDR3 DNA is TGTGCCAGCAGGCAGGGAGGCGCCTATGGCTACACCTTC. Translation: CASRQGGAYGYTF.

Here the CDR3 DNA reads TGTGCCAGCAGTCCCAGGGGGGACGGGACCCAGTACTTC. Its translation is CASSPRGDGTQYF. The chain is built from TRBV27 and TRBJ2-5, with D possibly matching TRBD1 (7 bases). Trimming removed 5 bases at V and 7 bases at J, with 14 bases between. CDR3 length: 13 amino acids. The germline V gene has CDR1 MNHEY and CDR2 SMNVEV (reference sequence).

This chain connects TRBV30 to TRBJ1-1; D remains ambiguous. CDR1 and CDR2 from the germline V gene are GTSNPN and SVGIG (reference sequence). Trimming shortened V by 3 bases and J by 0 bases, and 11 bases separated the two germline ends. This CDR3 contains 14 residues. CDR3: CAWRVGAMNTEAFF. In DNA, the CDR3 is TGTGCCTGGAGAGTAGGAGCCATGAACACTGAAGCTTTCTTT.

This rearrangement joins TRBV7-9 to TRBJ1-6, with D hard to call. The germline V gene has CDR1 SEHNR and CDR2 FQNEAQ (reference sequence). V lost 7 bases, J lost 5 bases, and 6 bases lay in between. The CDR3 is made up of 12 amino acids. DNA for the CDR3: TGTGCCAGCACCAGAGATAATTCACCCCTCCACTTT. It codes for CASTRDNSPLHF.

This clone was seen a handful of times. The J gene is TRBJ1-2, the V gene TRBV27, with TRBD1 identical over 7 bases. Germline-derived CDR1 and CDR2 are MNHEY and SMNVEV (reference sequence). Trimming cost V 8 bases and J 7 bases; bases outside gene matches: 10. The CDR3 loop spans 13 amino acids. For the CDR3, the DNA is TGTGCCAGCGGATACAAGGGGGCGGGTGGCTACACCTTC. This sequence encodes CASGYKGAGGYTF.

The rearrangement links TRBV6-1 to TRBJ1-2, with unresolved D. V lost 3 bases to trimming and J lost 6 bases, with 11 bases between them. Germline lookup yields CDR1 MNHNS and CDR2 SASEGT. The CDR3 is 13 residues long. This CDR3 reads CASSETYGDGYTF. The CDR3 DNA is TGTGCCAGCAGTGAGACTTACGGCGATGGCTACACCTTC.